This T cell receptor (beta chain) appears in the sequencing data of a study of OX40 agonist ivuxolimab in advanced cancers. J was trimmed by 4 bases and V by 6 bases; bases with no gene match: 13. This CDR3 contains 16 residues. Per germline, CDR1 SGHVS and CDR2 FQNEAQ. Clones were sequenced by immunoSEQ multiplex PCR, and TCRdb holds only the in-frame ones, with some missing. The data show over 55,000 clones, with approximately 80% seen just once and under 2% held by the top ten. The J gene is TRBJ2-5, the V gene TRBV7-8; 8 bases match TRBD2. The sequence derives from an adult with an advanced solid tumor such as melanoma, head and neck, liver or kidney cancer. The sequences come from CD4+ or CD8+ T cells sorted from blood, collected in a trial of the OX40 agonist ivuxolimab. The CDR3 DNA follows: TGTGCCAGCAGTCCGCTCAGCGGGAGAGATGGAGAGACCCAGTACTTC. Translating it yields CASSPLSGRDGETQYF.